The clone carrying this T cell receptor beta chain turned up a few times. What it binds is unknown. Other DNA sequences from this sample encode an identical CDR3 as well. Germline assignment: CDR1 SEHNR and CDR2 FQNEAQ (reference sequence). The CDR3 spans 12 residues. V was trimmed by 1 base and J by 7 bases, leaving 5 bases between them. The source of the sample is a study of beta chain features in type 1 diabetes. Expressed TCRB transcripts were sequenced, since all the RNA that had been isolated was reverse transcribed. Clones were sequenced by immunoSEQ multiplex PCR, and TCRdb holds only the in-frame ones, with some missing. The sample includes 300,000 to 450,000 clones, 9.5% to 10% of them seen just once. The study's findings and limits: Whether HLA type affects TCRB rearrangement stayed undetermined in the present work. Researchers caution that PCR might favor shorter templates, equally among patients and controls. Type 1 diabetes patients showed a moderate but significant shortening of TCRB CDR3s in all four CD4+ subsets. At VDJ recombination sites, type 1 diabetes patients had fewer insertions and more deleted nucleotides.

The TCR was taken from a man aged 25-45 years with type 1 diabetes. Sequencing was performed on central memory CD4+ T cells from blood. This chain connects TRBV7-9 to TRBJ2-1; D call uncertain. The CDR3 DNA sequence: TGTGCCAGCAGCTTAGGTCGTAATGAGCAGTTCTTC. It encodes CASSLGRNEQFF.